Sequencing of this T cell receptor (beta chain) was carried out in a study of cytomegalovirus exposure and HLA in healthy donors. In this sample, this clone turned up once. Vbeta (60) and Jbeta (13) primers were used in the PCR. Produced via immunoSEQ multiplex PCR; TCRdb's table is partial and in-frame only. The sample holds 95,000 to 150,000 clones; around 72% are singletons and the top ten take less than 9.5%. V gave up 3 bases and J gave up 5 bases, with 8 bases separating them. Per the germline V gene, CDR1 is WNHNN and CDR2 is SYGVQD (reference sequence). The CDR3 is 12 residues long. Specimen: PBMCs. The chain employs TRBV10-1 and TRBJ2-7; weak D call: TRBD1 (6 bases). This TCR was sampled from a woman aged 45-65 years in good health and CMV-seropositive. CDR3 DNA: TGCGCCAGCAGTGACAGGGGACACGAGCAGTACTTC. Amino acid sequence: CASSDRGHEQYF.